What follows are 8 T cell receptor beta chains derived from one specimen sequenced in a study of T cells in Graves' hyperthyroidism and ophthalmopathy. Regions amplified from RNA transcripts were the TCR beta CDR3 regions. HTBI primers were used for first-round RT-PCR of the TCR CDR3. TCRdb independently ran MiXCR on the multiplex PCR reads; one entry per CDR3 protein. Here the sample spans around 690,000 distinct CDR3 sequences, roughly 17% being singletons. Sequenced: blood. These receptors were collected from a man in his forties or fifties with Graves' hyperthyroidism.

The chain is built from TRBV12-3 or TRBV12-4 and TRBJ2-1; TRBD2 matches at 10 bases. The CDR3 contains 15 residues. V lost 7 bases and J lost 8; bases outside the gene matches: 11. Here the CDR3 reads CASITLAGEVDEQFF. CDR3 DNA sequence: TGTGCCAGCATCACGCTAGCGGGAGAAGTTGATGAGCAGTTCTTC.

This clonotype has a handful of counts. The chain combines TRBV20-1 with TRBJ2-1, with no clear D. The CDR3 is 14 residues long. Between the trimmed V and J ends, which lost 3 bases and 0 bases, there was a span of 9 bases. Germline loops: CDR1 DFQATT, CDR2 SNEGSKA (reference sequence). CDR3 DNA: TGCAGTGCTAGGGCCTTGAGCTCCTACAATGAGCAGTTCTTC. It yields the protein CSARALSSYNEQFF.

A few counts support this clonotype. The chain is built from TRBV13 and TRBJ1-2, with D maybe TRBD1 (5 bases). The V end lost 5 bases, the J end lost 8 bases, and 18 bases lay between the germline ends. The CDR3 runs 14 residues. CDR1 is PRHDT and CDR2 is FYEKMQ in the germline V gene (reference sequence). CDR3 region: CASSPARAGRGYTF. The DNA of the CDR3 is TGTGCCAGCAGCCCCGCTAGGGCAGGGCGAGGCTACACCTTC.

The chain uses TRBV24-1 and TRBJ2-1; TRBD2 matches at 11 bases. The germline CDR1 and CDR2 sequences are KGHDR and SFDVKD. The V and J ends lost 4 bases and 8 bases, in that order; junction bases with no gene match: 15. The CDR3 totals 18 residues. The CDR3 here is CATSEAIGTSGLYDEQFF. CDR3 DNA sequence: TGTGCCACCAGTGAAGCCATCGGGACTAGCGGCCTATATGATGAGCAGTTCTTC.

This clonotype was seen many times. This chain's CDR3 is CASSDSLAGDSYNEQFF. The CDR3 nucleotides are TGTGCCAGCAGTGATAGCCTAGCGGGAGACTCCTACAATGAGCAGTTCTTC. V gene TRBV2 combines with J gene TRBJ2-1; TRBD2 matches 10 bases. The ends lost 3 bases at V and 0 bases at J; junction bases unmatched: 5. The CDR3 has 17 amino acids. Germline-derived CDR1 and CDR2 are SNHLY and FYNNEI.

The chain recombines TRBV13 with TRBJ2-7; TRBD1 matches 7 bases. Germline trimming cut 5 bases from V and 7 bases from J; bases unmatched to any gene: 11. This CDR3 contains 14 residues. Germline V CDR1 and CDR2: PRHDT, FYEKMQ (reference sequence). CDR3 residues: CASSTLRQGWEQYF. The CDR3 nucleotides are TGTGCCAGCAGCACACTAAGACAGGGTTGGGAGCAGTACTTC.

This clonotype was observed many times. The chain carries TRBV3-1 and TRBJ2-3, with D unclear. The CDR3 is made up of 13 amino acids. V was pared by 3 bases and J by 4 bases, with 8 bases between. Looked up from germline, CDR1 is LGHDT and CDR2 is YNNKEL (reference sequence). The CDR3 DNA is TGTGCCAGCAGCCATTTTGAGGCAGATACGCAGTATTTT. Protein product: CASSHFEADTQYF.

A few counts support this clonotype. This chain connects TRBV30 to TRBJ2-3; 11 bases map to TRBD2. This CDR3 region has 16 residues. The germline V gene encodes CDR1 GTSNPN and CDR2 SVGIG (reference sequence). The ends lost 2 bases at V and 2 bases at J; junction bases unmatched: 6. The CDR3 loop reads CAWSTGLAGLTDTQYF. In DNA, the CDR3 is TGTGCCTGGAGTACCGGACTAGCGGGCCTCACAGATACGCAGTATTTT.